A selection of T cell receptor beta chains follows, all from one sample in a study of Graves' ophthalmopathy and Graves' hyperthyroidism. Each CDR3 protein gets one entry after TCRdb re-called the multiplex PCR reads with MiXCR. The repertoire holds around 1.1 million distinct CDR3 sequences, with about two fifths as singletons. Sequencing was done on a sample of peripheral blood or thyroid tissue (not recorded which). The receptors come from an adult man with Graves' hyperthyroidism. CDR3s leave out the opening cysteine and the closing phenylalanine or tryptophan.

TRBJ2-7	TRBV20-1	SARDLRLDRVYEQY
TRBJ1-2	TRBV25-1	ASSDPGQHYGYT
TRBJ1-2	TRBV29-1	SLQIGTDLNYGYT
TRBJ1-1	TRBV6-6	ASSRKFTEAF
TRBJ1-2	TRBV2	ASSGTVKGYT
TRBJ2-7	TRBV7-9	ASSFLAGGYEQY
TRBJ2-6	TRBV7-2	ASSPGQNNVLT
TRBJ2-3	TRBV2	ASSPGWNTDTQY
TRBJ2-5	TRBV10-3	ASGGVFEY
TRBJ2-5	TRBV4-2	ASSQDGKYQETQY
TRBJ1-1	TRBV7-8	ASSFRAQNTEAF
TRBJ1-2	TRBV9	ASSSRTGTLDGYT
TRBJ2-5	TRBV11-2	ASSQTGNQPQY
TRBJ2-5	TRBV12-3/TRBV12-4	ASSPRGGSETQY
TRBJ2-7	TRBV5-1	ASSFGGRVYEQY
TRBJ2-7	TRBV20-1	SAHEQN
TRBJ1-1	TRBV7-9	ASLERSSGNTEAF
TRBJ1-1	TRBV10-3	ATAGDMNTEAF
TRBJ1-6	TRBV10-3	AIGTGVNSPLH
TRBJ2-7	TRBV14	ASSWGHRGGYEQY
TRBJ2-7	TRBV12-3/TRBV12-4	ASSVLAGQTGELY
TRBJ1-2	TRBV29-1	SVAPGGGYT
TRBJ2-2	TRBV29-1	SVETGGGELF
TRBJ1-2	TRBV29-1	SVPRQGPFYGYT
TRBJ1-2	TRBV15	ATSWDRRFGYT
TRBJ2-5	TRBV7-8	ASRSGTGSKGSETQY
TRBJ1-5	TRBV20-1	SAIEVSNQPQH
TRBJ2-7	TRBV5-5	ASSADRGRGGEQY
TRBJ2-7	TRBV6-5	ASSNPDRMLVEQY
TRBJ1-1	TRBV9	ASSQDKGRFTEAF
TRBJ1-2	TRBV27	ASSLKTRDISI
TRBJ1-5	TRBV2	ASSVEDNQPQH
TRBJ1-5	TRBV7-2	ASSLNRGQPQH
TRBJ1-1	TRBV12-3/TRBV12-4	ASSFRGGNTEAF
TRBJ1-1	TRBV12-3/TRBV12-4	ASSSMPHQAF
TRBJ2-7	TRBV7-9	ASGDGAYEQY
TRBJ2-7	TRBV20-1	SARKTGNTGGSYEQY
TRBJ2-5	TRBV6-5	ASSQAHTRGQY
TRBJ1-1	TRBV20-1	SAQTNMNTEAF